A selection of T cell receptor beta chains follows, all from one sample in a study of regulatory T cells in long-lasting Graves disease. TCRdb ran MiXCR on the multiplex PCR reads and lists one entry per CDR3 protein. The table lists roughly 500,000 distinct CDR3 sequences, about 22% of them singletons. The sequenced sample was peripheral blood mononuclear cells (PBMCs), obtained when the disease was refractory, from a patient treated with antithyroid drugs. The receptors stem from a female donor with Graves disease. The CDR3 runs from the conserved cysteine through the conserved F or W. The D gene is left open where the match is weak. For some rows the clone size is stated as once, few or many, or as a class when expanded; others skip it.

V,J,size,D,CDR3,DNA
TRBV9,TRBJ1-6,.,.,CASSADSTYNSPLHF,TGTGCCAGCAGCGCCGACAGTACCTATAATTCACCCCTCCACTTT
TRBV5-1,TRBJ2-7,few,TRBD1,CASSLARQGPYEQYF,TGCGCCAGCAGCTTAGCGAGACAGGGACCCTACGAGCAGTACTTC
TRBV6-1,TRBJ2-5,many,TRBD1,CASNRDRDETQYF,TGTGCCAGCAACCGCGACAGGGACGAGACCCAGTACTTC
TRBV20-1,TRBJ2-5,.,.,CSAVTGWGGETQYF,TGCAGTGCAGTGACAGGTTGGGGGGGAGAGACCCAGTACTTC
TRBV7-9,TRBJ1-1,.,.,CASSKQGGGTEAFF,TGTGCCAGCAGCAAACAGGGTGGAGGCACTGAAGCTTTCTTT
TRBV19,TRBJ1-4,few,.,CASSPPGIPNEKLFF,TGTGCCAGTAGTCCCCCCGGAATACCTAATGAAAAACTGTTTTTT
TRBV3-1,TRBJ1-1,few,.,CASSQDSGATEAFF,TGTGCCAGCAGCCAAGATTCAGGGGCCACTGAAGCTTTCTTT
TRBV12-3/TRBV12-4,TRBJ2-6,many,TRBD1,CASTRTGAGANVLTF,TGTGCCAGCACTCGAACAGGGGCCGGGGCCAACGTCCTGACTTTC
TRBV12-3/TRBV12-4,TRBJ1-1,many,.,CASSLPQLNTEAFF,TGTGCCAGCAGTTTACCACAGCTGAACACTGAAGCTTTCTTT
TRBV6-1,TRBJ1-4,.,TRBD1,CASTGQGDVKLFF,TGTGCCAGCACGGGACAGGGGGATGTAAAACTGTTTTTT
TRBV7-2,TRBJ1-5,few,.,CASSLDYRDTNQPQHF,TGTGCCAGCAGCTTAGATTACCGGGACACTAATCAGCCCCAGCATTTT
TRBV7-2,TRBJ2-3,.,TRBD2,CASSLVGLAGSSTDTQYF,TGTGCCAGCAGCTTAGTTGGACTAGCGGGATCGAGCACAGATACGCAGTATTTT
TRBV29-1,TRBJ2-7,few,.,CSGGDRGDEQYF,TGCAGCGGGGGGGACCGCGGCGACGAGCAGTACTTC
TRBV7-8,TRBJ2-7,many,.,CASSQLRQAYEQYF,TGTGCCAGCAGCCAACTGCGACAAGCCTACGAGCAGTACTTC
TRBV10-3,TRBJ1-1,.,.,CAITSGYTEAFF,TGTGCCATCACCAGTGGATACACTGAAGCTTTCTTT
TRBV6-9,TRBJ1-4,few,TRBD1,CASGYSGQGEKLFF,TGTGCCAGCGGTTATTCGGGACAGGGCGAGAAACTGTTTTTT
TRBV27,TRBJ2-7,many,TRBD2,CASSSRLARHSYEQYF,TGTGCCAGCAGTTCCCGACTAGCGCGACACTCCTACGAGCAGTACTTC
TRBV28,TRBJ1-6,many,.,CASSLPPGTFSYNSPLHF,TGTGCCAGCAGTTTGCCTCCGGGCACCTTCTCCTATAATTCACCCCTCCACTTT
TRBV6-2/TRBV6-3,TRBJ2-2,.,.,CASSYEYESGELFF,TGTGCCAGCAGTTACGAATACGAGTCCGGGGAGCTGTTTTTT
TRBV6-1,TRBJ2-7,.,.,CASSPPGGEEQYF,TGTGCCAGCTCACCACCTGGCGGGGAAGAGCAGTACTTC
TRBV6-1,TRBJ1-5,many,.,CASSEWRDFNQPQHF,TGTGCCAGCAGTGAATGGCGGGACTTCAATCAGCCCCAGCATTTT
TRBV20-1,TRBJ2-2,few,TRBD1,CSASTPGQTNTGELFF,TGCAGTGCTAGTACTCCGGGACAGACGAACACCGGGGAGCTGTTTTTT
TRBV12-3/TRBV12-4,TRBJ2-2,many,TRBD1,CASRGQFQASTGELFF,TGTGCCAGCAGGGGACAGTTTCAGGCGAGCACCGGGGAGCTGTTTTTT
TRBV6-1,TRBJ1-1,.,.,CASRAETSLNTEAFF,TGTGCCAGCAGGGCCGAGACATCCCTTAACACTGAAGCTTTCTTT
TRBV6-1,TRBJ1-3,few,.,CASTPGVGNTIYF,TGTGCCAGCACCCCAGGGGTAGGAAACACCATATATTTT
TRBV29-1,TRBJ2-5,few,TRBD1,CSVRQGARETQYF,TGCAGCGTTAGACAGGGGGCGAGAGAGACCCAGTACTTC
TRBV28,TRBJ2-7,many,.,CASSSLPYEQYF,TGTGCCAGCAGTTCGTTACCCTACGAGCAGTACTTC
TRBV28,TRBJ2-7,many,TRBD2,CASSPGTRFIHEQYF,TGTGCCAGCAGCCCGGGGACTAGGTTCATCCACGAGCAGTACTTC
TRBV28,TRBJ2-4,many,.,CASRPSLGRGNIQYF,TGTGCCAGCAGACCCTCACTTGGCCGGGGTAACATTCAGTACTTC
TRBV29-1,TRBJ2-5,many,TRBD2,CSVDLGGRGQETQYF,TGCAGCGTTGATCTAGGCGGGAGGGGTCAAGAGACCCAGTACTTC
TRBV7-9,TRBJ2-7,many,.,CASSLAGTPTYEQYF,TGTGCCAGCAGCTTAGCAGGGACTCCAACCTACGAGCAGTACTTC
TRBV28,TRBJ2-2,many,TRBD2,CASRLAGGNTGELFF,TGTGCCAGCAGATTAGCGGGAGGGAACACCGGGGAGCTGTTTTTT
TRBV5-1,TRBJ1-1,.,TRBD1,CASSYRIGGFTEAFF,TGCGCCAGCAGCTATCGAATAGGGGGCTTCACTGAAGCTTTCTTT
TRBV6-2/TRBV6-3,TRBJ1-2,many,TRBD1,CASSSPQGAEGGYTF,TGTGCCAGCAGTTCCCCCCAGGGGGCCGAGGGTGGCTACACCTTC
TRBV30,TRBJ1-5,.,TRBD1,CAWSSQGGYQPQHF,TGTGCCTGGAGTTCGCAGGGGGGGTATCAGCCCCAGCATTTT
TRBV5-5,TRBJ1-2,many,.,CASSFWTDRRGYTF,TGTGCCAGCAGCTTCTGGACAGATAGGCGCGGCTACACCTTC